The clone carrying this T cell receptor beta chain showed up just a few times. The antigen remains unidentified. The data are from a study of CD8+ T cells in alopecia areata. Points from the study as a whole: An increase in clonality over normal scalp was evident in lesional scalp, especially alopecia totalis/universalis.

TCR sequencing used cDNA made by reverse transcription of extracted RNA. TCRdb's table, derived via immunoSEQ multiplex PCR, lists solely in-frame clones and lacks some. This sample has about 98,000 clones, with roughly 42% found just once. CDR3 size: 12 residues. The germline V gene encodes CDR1 MDHEN and CDR2 SYDVKM. V lost 4 bases to trimming and J lost 9 bases, with 10 bases between them. The study team obtained lesional scalp punch biopsies and peripheral blood from alopecia areata patients. The receptor's source is a human donor with alopecia areata. The genes are TRBV28 and TRBJ2-1; D might be TRBD1 or TRBD2, each matching 5 bases. Material: CD4+ T cells sorted from blood. CDR3 coding DNA: TGTGCCAGCAGTTATACGGGGCCTGAGCAGTTCTTC. It yields the protein CASSYTGPEQFF.